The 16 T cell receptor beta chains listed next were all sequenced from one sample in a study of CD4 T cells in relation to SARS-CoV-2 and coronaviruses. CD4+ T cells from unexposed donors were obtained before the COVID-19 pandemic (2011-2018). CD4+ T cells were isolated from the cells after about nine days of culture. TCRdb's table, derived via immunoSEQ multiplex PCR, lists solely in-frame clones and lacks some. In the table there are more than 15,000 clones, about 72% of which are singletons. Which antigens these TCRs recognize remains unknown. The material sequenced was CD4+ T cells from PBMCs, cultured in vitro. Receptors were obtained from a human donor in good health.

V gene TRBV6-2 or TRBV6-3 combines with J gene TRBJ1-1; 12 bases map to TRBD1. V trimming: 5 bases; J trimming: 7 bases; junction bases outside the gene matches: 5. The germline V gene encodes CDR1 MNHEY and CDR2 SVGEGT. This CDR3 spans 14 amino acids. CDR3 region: CASSRGTGGIEAFF. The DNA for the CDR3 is TGTGCCAGCAGTAGGGGGACAGGGGGCATTGAAGCTTTCTTT.

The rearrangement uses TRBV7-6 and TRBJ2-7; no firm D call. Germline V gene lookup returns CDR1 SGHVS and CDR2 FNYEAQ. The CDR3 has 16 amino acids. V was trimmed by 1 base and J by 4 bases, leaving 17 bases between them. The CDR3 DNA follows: TGTGCCAGCAGCTTAGTTTACCGGCGTGGGATGTACGAGCAGTACTTC. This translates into CASSLVYRRGMYEQYF.

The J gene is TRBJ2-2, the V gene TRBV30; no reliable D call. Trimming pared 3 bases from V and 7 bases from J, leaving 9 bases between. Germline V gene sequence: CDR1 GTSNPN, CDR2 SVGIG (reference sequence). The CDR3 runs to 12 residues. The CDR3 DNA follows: TGTGCCTGGAGCCAGGTTCGCGGGGAGCTGTTTTTT. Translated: CAWSQVRGELFF.

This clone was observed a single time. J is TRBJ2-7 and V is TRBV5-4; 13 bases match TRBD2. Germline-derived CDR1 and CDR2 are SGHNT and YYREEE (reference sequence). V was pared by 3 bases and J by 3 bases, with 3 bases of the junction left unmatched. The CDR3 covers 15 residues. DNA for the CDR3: TGTGCCAGCAGCTCCGGGACTAGCGGGAACTACGAGCAGTACTTC. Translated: CASSSGTSGNYEQYF.

The CDR3 coding sequence is TGTGCCAGTAGTATAGTTGGGCAGGGACGGCACACTGAAGCTTTCTTT. It encodes CASSIVGQGRHTEAFF. This rearrangement joins TRBV19 to TRBJ1-1; D may be TRBD1 (5 bases). The CDR3 covers 16 residues. CDR1 is LNHDA and CDR2 is SQIVND in the germline V gene (reference sequence). Trimming took off 1 base at V and 3 bases at J, with 15 bases between the two ends.

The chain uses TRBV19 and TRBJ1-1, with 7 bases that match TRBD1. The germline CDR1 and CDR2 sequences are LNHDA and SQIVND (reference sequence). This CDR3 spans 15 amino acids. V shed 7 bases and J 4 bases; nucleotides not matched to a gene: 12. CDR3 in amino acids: CASMRGRVFSTEAFF. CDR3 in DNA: TGTGCCAGTATGAGGGGGCGCGTTTTTAGCACTGAAGCTTTCTTT.

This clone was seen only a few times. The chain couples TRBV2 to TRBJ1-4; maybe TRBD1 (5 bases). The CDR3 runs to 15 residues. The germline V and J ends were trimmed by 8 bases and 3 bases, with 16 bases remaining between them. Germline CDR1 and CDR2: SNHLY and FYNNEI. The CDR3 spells CASARAGAANEKLFF. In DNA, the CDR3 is TGTGCCAGCGCGAGGGCCGGGGCAGCTAATGAAAAACTGTTTTTT.

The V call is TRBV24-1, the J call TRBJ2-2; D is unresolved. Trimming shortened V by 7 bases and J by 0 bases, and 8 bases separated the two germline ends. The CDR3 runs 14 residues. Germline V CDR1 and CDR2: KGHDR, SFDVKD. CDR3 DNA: TGTGCCACCAGGGGTCGGTCGAACACCGGGGAGCTGTTTTTT. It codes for CATRGRSNTGELFF.

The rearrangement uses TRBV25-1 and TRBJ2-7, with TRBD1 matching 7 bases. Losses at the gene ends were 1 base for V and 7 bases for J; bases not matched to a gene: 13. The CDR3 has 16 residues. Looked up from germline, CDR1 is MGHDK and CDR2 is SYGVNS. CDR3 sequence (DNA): TGTGCCAGCAGTGAATCCCGGCAGCAGGGGGTAAATGAGCAGTACTTC. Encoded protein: CASSESRQQGVNEQYF.

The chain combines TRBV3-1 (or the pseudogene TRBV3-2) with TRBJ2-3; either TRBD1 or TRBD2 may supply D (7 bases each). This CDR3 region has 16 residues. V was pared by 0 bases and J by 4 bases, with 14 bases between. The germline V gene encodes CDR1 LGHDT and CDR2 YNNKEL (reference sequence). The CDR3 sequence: CASSQEAGQLADTQYF. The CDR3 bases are TGTGCCAGCAGCCAAGAAGCGGGACAGTTGGCAGATACGCAGTATTTT.

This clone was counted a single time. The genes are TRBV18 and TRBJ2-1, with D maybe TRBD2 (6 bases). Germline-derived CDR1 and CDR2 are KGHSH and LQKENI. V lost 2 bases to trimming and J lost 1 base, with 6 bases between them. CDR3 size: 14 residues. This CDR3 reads CASSPGGSYNEQFF. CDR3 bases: TGTGCCAGCTCACCAGGGGGGTCCTACAATGAGCAGTTCTTC. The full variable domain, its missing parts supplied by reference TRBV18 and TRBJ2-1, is NAGVMQNPRHLVRRRGQEARLRCSPMKGHSHVYWYRQLPEEGLKFMVYLQKENIIDESGMPKERFSAEFPKEGPSILRIQQVVRGDSAAYFCASSPGGSYNEQFFGPGTRLTVL.

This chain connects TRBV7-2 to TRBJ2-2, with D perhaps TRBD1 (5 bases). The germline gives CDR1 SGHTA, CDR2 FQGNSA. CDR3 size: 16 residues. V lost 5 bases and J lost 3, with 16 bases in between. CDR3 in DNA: TGTGCCAGCAGCCCGATCCGGACACTATACACCGGGGAGCTGTTTTTT. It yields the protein CASSPIRTLYTGELFF. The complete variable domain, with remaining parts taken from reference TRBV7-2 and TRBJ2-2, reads GAGVSQSPSNKVTEKGKDVELRCDPISGHTALYWYRQSLGQGLEFLIYFQGNSAPDKSGLPSDRFSAERTGGSVSTLTIQRTQQEDSAVYLCASSPIRTLYTGELFFGEGSRLTVL.

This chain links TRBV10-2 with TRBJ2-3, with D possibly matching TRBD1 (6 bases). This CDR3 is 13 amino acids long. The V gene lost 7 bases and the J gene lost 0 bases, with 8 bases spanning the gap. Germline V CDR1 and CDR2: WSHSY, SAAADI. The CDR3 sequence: CASTGTSTDTQYF. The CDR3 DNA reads TGCGCCAGCACCGGGACAAGCACAGATACGCAGTATTTT.

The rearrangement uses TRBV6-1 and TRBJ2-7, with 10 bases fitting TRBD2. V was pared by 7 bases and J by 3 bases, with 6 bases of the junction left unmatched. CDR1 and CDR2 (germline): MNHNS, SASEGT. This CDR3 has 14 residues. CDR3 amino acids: CASTLAGADYEQYF. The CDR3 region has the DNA TGTGCCAGCACGCTAGCGGGAGCGGACTACGAGCAGTACTTC.

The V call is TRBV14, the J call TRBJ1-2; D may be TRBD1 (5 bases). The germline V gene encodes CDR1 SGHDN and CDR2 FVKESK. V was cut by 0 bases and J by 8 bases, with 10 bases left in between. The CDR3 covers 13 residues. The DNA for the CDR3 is TGTGCCAGCAGCCAAGAAGGGGTGAGGGGCTACACCTTC. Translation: CASSQEGVRGYTF.

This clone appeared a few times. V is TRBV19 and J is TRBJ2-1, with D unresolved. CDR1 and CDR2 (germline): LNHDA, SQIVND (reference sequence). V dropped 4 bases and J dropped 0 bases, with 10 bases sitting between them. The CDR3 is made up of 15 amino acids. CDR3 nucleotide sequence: TGTGCCAGTAGTACACCGATGCACTCCTACAATGAGCAGTTCTTC. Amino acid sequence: CASSTPMHSYNEQFF. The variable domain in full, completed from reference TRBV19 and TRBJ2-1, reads DGGITQSPKYLFRKEGQNVTLSCEQNLNHDAMYWYRQDPGQGLRLIYYSQIVNDFQKGDIAEGYSVSREKKESFPLTVTSAQKNPTAFYLCASSTPMHSYNEQFFGPGTRLTVL.